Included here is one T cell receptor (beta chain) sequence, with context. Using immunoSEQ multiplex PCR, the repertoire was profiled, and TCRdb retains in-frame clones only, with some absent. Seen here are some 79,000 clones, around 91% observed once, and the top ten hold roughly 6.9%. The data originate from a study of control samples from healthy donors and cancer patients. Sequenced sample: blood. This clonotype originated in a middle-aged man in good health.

The CDR3 bases are TGCGCCAGCAGCCAAGAGGGGTATGTTGACTATGGCTACACCTTC. Protein: CASSQEGYVDYGYTF. This rearrangement joins TRBV4-3 to TRBJ1-2; no clear D gene. CDR1 LGHNA and CDR2 YSLEER come from the germline V gene. This CDR3 has 15 amino acids. V dropped 0 bases and J dropped 3 bases, with 11 bases sitting between them.